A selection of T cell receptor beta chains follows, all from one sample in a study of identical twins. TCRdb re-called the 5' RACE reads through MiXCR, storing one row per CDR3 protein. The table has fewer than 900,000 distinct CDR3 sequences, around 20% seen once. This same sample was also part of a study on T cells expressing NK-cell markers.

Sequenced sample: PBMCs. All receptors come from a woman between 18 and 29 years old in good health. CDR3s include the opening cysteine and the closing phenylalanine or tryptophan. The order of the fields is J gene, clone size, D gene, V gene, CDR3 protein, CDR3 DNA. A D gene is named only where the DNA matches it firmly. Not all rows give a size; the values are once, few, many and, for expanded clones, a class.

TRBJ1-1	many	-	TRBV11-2	CASSLTVGTEAFF	TGTGCCAGCAGCTTAACGGTAGGCACTGAAGCTTTCTTT
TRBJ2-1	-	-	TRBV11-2	CASSHGYNEQFF	TGTGCCAGCAGCCATGGCTACAATGAGCAGTTCTTC
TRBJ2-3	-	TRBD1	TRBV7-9	CASSLVGQGYTQYF	TGTGCCAGCAGCTTAGTAGGACAGGGATATACGCAGTATTTT
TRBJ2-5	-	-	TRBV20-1	CSAPALLETQYF	TGCAGTGCCCCGGCCCTTTTAGAGACCCAGTACTTC
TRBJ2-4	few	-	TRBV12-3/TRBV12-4	CASSDQGGKNIQYF	TGTGCCAGCAGTGATCAGGGGGGCAAAAACATTCAGTACTTC
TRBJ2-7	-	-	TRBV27	CASSPFSMVSTYEQYF	TGTGCCAGCAGTCCCTTTTCGATGGTTAGCACCTACGAGCAGTACTTC
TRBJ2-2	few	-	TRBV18	CASSGQGMVTNTGELFF	TGTGCCAGCTCCGGGCAGGGGATGGTCACGAACACCGGGGAGCTGTTTTTT
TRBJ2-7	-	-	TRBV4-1	CASSQDWGNEQYF	TGCGCCAGCAGCCAAGACTGGGGAAACGAGCAGTACTTC
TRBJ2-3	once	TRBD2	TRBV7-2	CASSRRASGRTDTQYF	TGTGCCAGCAGCCGAAGGGCGAGCGGGAGAACAGATACGCAGTATTTT
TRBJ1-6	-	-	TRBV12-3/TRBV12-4	CASSSHISTLHF	TGTGCCAGCAGCTCTCATATTTCCACCCTCCACTTT
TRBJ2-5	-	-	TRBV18	CASSPPGSAQETQYF	TGTGCCAGCTCACCACCCGGGAGCGCCCAAGAGACCCAGTACTTC
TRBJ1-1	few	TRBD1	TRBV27	CASTLRTGVNTEAFF	TGTGCCAGCACTTTACGGACAGGAGTGAACACTGAAGCTTTCTTT
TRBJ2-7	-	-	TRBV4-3	CASSQATGTYEQYF	TGCGCCAGCAGCCAAGCGACCGGGACCTACGAGCAGTACTTC
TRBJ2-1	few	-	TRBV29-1	CSVDRDFNEQFF	TGCAGCGTCGACCGGGACTTCAATGAGCAGTTCTTC
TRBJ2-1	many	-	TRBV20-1	CSASVSGNYNEQFF	TGCAGTGCTAGTGTATCAGGGAACTACAATGAGCAGTTCTTC
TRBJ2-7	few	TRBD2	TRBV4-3	CASSQDWREGAYEQYF	TGCGCCAGCAGCCAAGATTGGCGGGAGGGCGCCTACGAGCAGTACTTC
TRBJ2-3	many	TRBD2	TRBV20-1	CSARLAADTQYF	TGCAGTGCTAGACTAGCGGCGGATACGCAGTATTTT
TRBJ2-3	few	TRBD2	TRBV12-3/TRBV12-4	CASRRTSGATDTQYF	TGTGCCAGCAGGCGGACTAGCGGGGCCACAGATACGCAGTATTTT
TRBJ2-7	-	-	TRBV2	CASSEWSTDEQYF	TGTGCCAGCAGTGAATGGTCTACAGACGAGCAGTACTTC
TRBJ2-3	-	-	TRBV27	CASSPEGRIRSDTQYF	TGTGCCAGCAGTCCCGAAGGTAGAATTCGATCCGATACGCAGTATTTT
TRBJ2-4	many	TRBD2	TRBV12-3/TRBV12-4	CASSLTVAGAKNIQYF	TGTGCCAGCAGTTTAACCGTAGCGGGGGCCAAAAACATTCAGTACTTC
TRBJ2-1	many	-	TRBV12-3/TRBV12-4	CASSFGGVYNEQFF	TGTGCCAGCAGTTTCGGAGGGGTTTACAATGAGCAGTTCTTC
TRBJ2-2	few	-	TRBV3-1	CASSQGGAALFF	TGTGCCAGCAGCCAAGGGGGCGCCGCACTGTTTTTT
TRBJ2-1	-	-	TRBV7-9	CASSSQDRGNEQFF	TGTGCCAGCAGCTCCCAAGATCGGGGGAATGAGCAGTTCTTC
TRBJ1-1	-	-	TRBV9	CASSVTGGVYTEAFF	TGTGCCAGCAGCGTAACCGGCGGGGTATACACTGAAGCTTTCTTT
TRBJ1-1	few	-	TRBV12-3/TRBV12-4	CASTPDGRAEAFF	TGTGCCAGCACCCCCGATGGGAGAGCTGAAGCTTTCTTT
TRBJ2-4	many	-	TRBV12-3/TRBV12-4	CASSFRVRDIQYF	TGTGCCAGCAGTTTTCGGGTCAGGGACATTCAGTACTTC
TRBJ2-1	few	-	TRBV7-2	CASSPRAPSSQFF	TGTGCCAGCAGCCCCCGGGCCCCGTCCTCGCAGTTCTTC
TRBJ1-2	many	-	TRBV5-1	CASSFESPNYGYTF	TGCGCCAGCAGCTTTGAGAGCCCTAACTATGGCTACACCTTC
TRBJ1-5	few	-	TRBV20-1	CSAYTGYSNQPQHF	TGCAGTGCTTACACAGGTTATAGCAATCAGCCCCAGCATTTT
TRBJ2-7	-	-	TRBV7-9	CASSLLGDYEQYF	TGTGCCAGCAGCCTTCTCGGGGATTACGAGCAGTACTTC
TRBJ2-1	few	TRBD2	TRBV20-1	CSARPGLASSYNEQFF	TGCAGTGCTAGGCCGGGACTAGCGAGCTCCTACAATGAGCAGTTCTTC
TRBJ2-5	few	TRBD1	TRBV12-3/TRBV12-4	CASSLRGPTQYF	TGTGCCAGCAGTTTAAGGGGGCCGACCCAGTACTTC
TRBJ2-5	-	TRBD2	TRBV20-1	CSALGEGKTQYF	TGCAGTGCCTTAGGGGAGGGAAAGACCCAGTACTTC
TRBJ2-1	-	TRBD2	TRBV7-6	CASRPGLAGGGSYNEQFF	TGTGCCAGCCGCCCGGGACTAGCGGGGGGTGGCTCCTACAATGAGCAGTTCTTC
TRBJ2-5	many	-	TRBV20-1	CSGTLGGQTQYF	TGCAGTGGTACCCTAGGGGGACAGACCCAGTACTTC
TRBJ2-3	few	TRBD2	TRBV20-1	CSARASGGPTDTQYF	TGCAGTGCTAGGGCGAGCGGGGGGCCCACAGATACGCAGTATTTT
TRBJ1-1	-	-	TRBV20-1	CSARDSPGGGAFF	TGCAGTGCCAGGGACTCCCCGGGGGGAGGAGCTTTCTTT
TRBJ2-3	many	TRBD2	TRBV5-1	CASSLVGGSDTQYF	TGCGCCAGCAGCTTGGTGGGAGGGTCAGATACGCAGTATTTT
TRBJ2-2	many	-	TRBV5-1	CASESSANTGELFF	TGCGCCAGCGAGAGCAGCGCGAACACCGGGGAGCTGTTTTTT
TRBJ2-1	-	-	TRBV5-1	CASSSGARWGNEQFF	TGCGCCAGCTCATCGGGGGCGCGTTGGGGAAATGAGCAGTTCTTC
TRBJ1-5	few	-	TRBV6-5	CASSWQGRDQPQHF	TGTGCCAGCAGTTGGCAGGGGCGCGATCAGCCCCAGCATTTT
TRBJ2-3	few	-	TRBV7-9	CASCLGETSTDTQYF	TGTGCCAGCTGTTTAGGGGAGACTAGCACAGATACGCAGTATTTT
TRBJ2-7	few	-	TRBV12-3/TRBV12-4	CASRGPSEQYF	TGTGCCAGCAGGGGACCCTCCGAGCAGTACTTC
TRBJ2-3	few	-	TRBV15	CATSSNPGNQYF	TGTGCCACCAGCAGCAATCCGGGGAACCAGTATTTT
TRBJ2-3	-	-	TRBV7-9	CASSQQGLKDSYTQYF	TGTGCCAGCAGCCAACAGGGACTAAAGGATTCATATACGCAGTATTTT
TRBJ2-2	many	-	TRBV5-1	CASSLMTTNTGELFF	TGCGCCAGCAGCTTGATGACTACGAACACCGGGGAGCTGTTTTTT
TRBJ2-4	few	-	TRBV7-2	CASSPREVNIQYF	TGTGCCAGCAGCCCCCGGGAAGTAAACATTCAGTACTTC
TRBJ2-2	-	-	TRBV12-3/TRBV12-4	CASSFQGYTGELFF	TGTGCCAGCAGTTTCCAGGGTTACACCGGGGAGCTGTTTTTT
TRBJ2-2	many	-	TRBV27	CASSFLTGELFF	TGTGCCAGCAGCTTTCTCACCGGGGAGCTGTTTTTT
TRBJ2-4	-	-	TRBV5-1	CASSLVPGFQYF	TGCGCCAGCAGCTTGGTACCGGGGTTTCAGTACTTC
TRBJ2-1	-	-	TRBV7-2	CASSGLGPFFGEQFF	TGTGCCAGCAGCGGATTGGGACCCTTTTTCGGGGAGCAGTTCTTC
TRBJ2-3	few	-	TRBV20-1	CSASPLSADTQYF	TGCAGTGCTAGCCCCCTCTCCGCAGATACGCAGTATTTT
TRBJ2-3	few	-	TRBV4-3	CASSQDLGQRTDTQYF	TGCGCCAGCAGCCAAGATTTGGGGCAGCGCACAGATACGCAGTATTTT
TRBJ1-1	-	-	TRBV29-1	CSVVSAGGTEAFF	TGCAGCGTTGTTTCGGCCGGCGGCACTGAAGCTTTCTTT
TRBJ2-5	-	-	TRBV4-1	CASSQERETYF	TGCGCCAGCAGCCAAGAGAGAGAGACCTACTTC
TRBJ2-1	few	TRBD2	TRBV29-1	CSFSSGGAGEQFF	TGCAGCTTTTCTAGCGGGGGGGCAGGGGAGCAGTTCTTC
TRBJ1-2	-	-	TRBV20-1	CSAKLSVYGYTF	TGCAGTGCTAAGTTATCAGTATATGGCTACACCTTC
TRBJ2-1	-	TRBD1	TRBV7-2	CASRQGGRTFGEQFF	TGTGCCAGCAGGCAAGGGGGCAGGACCTTCGGGGAGCAGTTCTTC
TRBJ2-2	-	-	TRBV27	CASSTYKRGQASNTGELFF	TGTGCCAGCAGCACATACAAGAGGGGTCAAGCCTCGAACACCGGGGAGCTGTTTTTT